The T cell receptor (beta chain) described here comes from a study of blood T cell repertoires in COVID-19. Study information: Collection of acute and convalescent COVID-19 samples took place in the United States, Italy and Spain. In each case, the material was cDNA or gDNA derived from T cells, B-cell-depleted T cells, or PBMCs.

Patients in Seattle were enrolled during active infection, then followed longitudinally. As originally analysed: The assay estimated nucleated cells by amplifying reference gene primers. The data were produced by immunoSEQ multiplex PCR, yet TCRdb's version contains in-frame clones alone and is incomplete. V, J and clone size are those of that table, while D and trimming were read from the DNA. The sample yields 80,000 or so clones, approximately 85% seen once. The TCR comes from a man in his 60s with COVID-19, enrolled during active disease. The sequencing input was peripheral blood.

CDR3 DNA sequence: TGTGCCAGCCTGTCGAGCGGGAGGGGCCAGGGGTGGGAGCAGTTCTTC. Amino acid sequence: CASLSSGRGQGWEQFF. The chain combines TRBV2 with TRBJ2-1; 10 nucleotides align to TRBD2. Germline assignment: CDR1 SNHLY and CDR2 FYNNEI. The V gene end was trimmed by 8 bases and the J gene end by 10 bases; junction bases not matched to a gene: 17. The CDR3 extends over 16 amino acids. Variable domain in full (rest from reference TRBV2 and TRBJ2-1): EPEVTQTPSHQVTQMGQEVILRCVPISNHLYFYWYRQILGQKVEFLVSFYNNEISEKSEIFDDQFSVERPDGSNFTLKIRSTKLEDSAMYFCASLSSGRGQGWEQFFGPGTRLTVL.